Detailed here is one TCR beta chain. The entry originates in a study of blood T cell repertoires in COVID-19. Libraries were prepared by immunoSEQ multiplex PCR; TCRdb keeps only in-frame clonotypes and omits some of them. The sample lists nearly 300,000 clones, roughly 89% occurring once. CDR1 and CDR2 from the germline V gene are SGHRS and YFSETQ. The CDR3 is made up of 17 amino acids. V shed 3 bases and J 0 bases; nucleotides not matched to a gene: 6. This receptor was obtained from a woman aged 50 to 65 who had been exposed to COVID-19. The specimen sequenced was PBMCs or T cells enriched from blood (not recorded which). The chain combines TRBV5-1 with TRBJ2-6, with 7 nucleotides matching TRBD2. The chain's CDR3 is CASSYGGSSSGANVLTF. The CDR3 DNA is TGCGCCAGCAGCTACGGGGGGTCTAGCTCTGGGGCCAACGTCCTGACTTTC.